This T cell receptor beta chain is from a study of cytomegalovirus exposure and HLA in healthy donors. Looking at the study overall: Earlier results showed almost 120 million unique TCR beta sequences derived from approximately 170 million T cells. Findings and limits, study-wide: Exclusion applied to some V segments, including TRBV6-2 and TRBV6-3, as they were indistinguishable. In a later analysis, at a false discovery rate of 0.05, approximately 15,000 TCR beta sequences matched HLA alleles.

Vbeta (60) and Jbeta (13) primers were used in the PCR. Sequencing used immunoSEQ multiplex PCR; TCRdb keeps in-frame clones, though not all of them. Of roughly 160,000 clones in the sample, 80% to 90% were seen once. CDR1 is MNHEY, CDR2 SVGAGI, per germline. The germline V and J ends were trimmed by 7 bases and 5 bases, with 15 bases remaining between them. CDR3 size: 14 residues. This clone has only a few counts. Antigen: not known. The source is a woman aged 45-60 years in good health and CMV-seronegative. The sample consisted of PBMCs. The chain employs TRBV6-5 and TRBJ1-5, with D perhaps TRBD1 (6 bases). The CDR3 DNA is TGTGCCAGCATCAGGGCAGGGGAGCATCAGCCCCAGCATTTT. It is translated as CASIRAGEHQPQHF.